This T cell receptor beta chain appears in the sequencing data of a study of graft-versus-host responses after intestinal transplantation. V was cut by 2 bases and J by 7 bases, with 8 bases left in between. This CDR3 is 13 amino acids long. The germline gives CDR1 MNHEY, CDR2 SVGAGI. The method was immunoSEQ multiplex PCR; TCRdb's version includes in-frame clones alone and lacks a portion of them. Seen here are over 80,000 clones, approximately 85% observed once, and the top ten hold 1.4%. The sequences come from PBMCs, collected 255 days after intestinal transplant. The chain couples TRBV6-5 to TRBJ2-2; tentatively, D is TRBD2 (6 bases). This clonotype originated in a human patient who received an intestinal transplant, so some T cells may come from the graft donor. The CDR3: CASSYGGIGELFF. Here the CDR3 DNA reads TGTGCCAGCAGTTACGGAGGGATCGGGGAGCTGTTTTTT.